The 28 T cell receptor beta chains reported below all come from one sample, sequenced in a study of monozygotic twins with inflammatory bowel disease. One entry per CDR3 protein, without DNA, is what TCRdb gives after re-calling the 5' RACE reads. The sample's table shows approximately 160,000 distinct CDR3 sequences. The specimen sequenced was blood. These receptors came from a human donor with ulcerative colitis or Crohn's disease, or a healthy co-twin of an affected twin (not recorded which).

The chain recombines TRBV2 with TRBJ1-2. The CDR3 consists of 14 residues. Germline CDR1 is SNHLY and CDR2 is FYNNEI. The CDR3 sequence: CASSDGRRFYGYTF.

This rearrangement joins TRBV7-3 to TRBJ2-6; TCRdb's D call, TRBD1, is unchecked because there is no DNA. Germline loops: CDR1 SGHTA, CDR2 FQGTGA. The CDR3 runs 15 residues. The CDR3 loop is CASSGSRVGANVLTF.

This rearrangement joins TRBV6-1 to TRBJ2-7; no DNA is available, so the TRBD1 call from TCRdb remains unchecked. Germline V gene lookup returns CDR1 MNHNS and CDR2 SASEGT. The CDR3 extends over 17 amino acids. Here the CDR3 reads CASSKNSGTPGPNEQYF.

The chain employs TRBV2 and TRBJ2-7; TCRdb's assignment of TRBD2 cannot be checked, as there is no DNA. The CDR3 has 14 amino acids. Germline loops: CDR1 SNHLY, CDR2 FYNNEI. CDR3 amino acids: CASSEWAESYEQYF.

The rearrangement links TRBV7-9 to TRBJ1-2. Germline V gene lookup returns CDR1 SEHNR and CDR2 FQNEAQ (reference sequence). The CDR3 spans 15 residues. This CDR3 reads CASSLGPSGGYGYTF.

CDR3 loop: CASSIGDRDEQFF. V and J are TRBV19 and TRBJ2-1; TCRdb's D gene call, TRBD1, goes unchecked for lack of DNA. Germline V lookup: CDR1 LNHDA, CDR2 SQIVND (reference sequence). This CDR3 comprises 13 residues. Filled out from reference TRBV19 and TRBJ2-1, the complete variable domain reads DGGITQSPKYLFRKEGQNVTLSCEQNLNHDAMYWYRQDPGQGLRLIYYSQIVNDFQKGDIAEGYSVSREKKESFPLTVTSAQKNPTAFYLCASSIGDRDEQFFGPGTRLTVL.

This rearrangement joins TRBV6-5 to TRBJ1-2; TCRdb outputs TRBD1, but without DNA this stays unchecked. CDR3 length: 13 amino acids. From germline, CDR1 is MNHEY and CDR2 SVGAGI. The CDR3 here is CASRITGGYGYTF.

The J gene is TRBJ1-1, the V gene TRBV29-1. Germline V lookup: CDR1 SQVTM, CDR2 ANQGSEA. The CDR3 spans 14 residues. CDR3 protein: CSVGGGPFLTEAFF.

The gene calls are TRBV11-2 and TRBJ2-6; with no DNA, the TCRdb D assignment of TRBD1 cannot be verified. Germline-derived CDR1 and CDR2 are SGHAT and FQNNGV. The CDR3 has 21 amino acids. This CDR3 is CASSLPVDIRTGRSGANVLTF. Together with reference TRBV11-2 and TRBJ2-6, the CDR3 gives the full variable domain: EAGVAQSPRYKIIEKRQSVAFWCNPISGHATLYWYQQILGQGPKLLIQFQNNGVVDDSQLPKDRFSAERLKGVDSTLKIQPAKLEDSAVYLCASSLPVDIRTGRSGANVLTFGAGSRLTVL.

The chain is built from TRBV14 and TRBJ2-1; TCRdb names TRBD2, which stays unverified in the absence of DNA. Germline lookup yields CDR1 SGHDN and CDR2 FVKESK. The CDR3 runs 18 residues. The CDR3 is CASSQWALTGSSYNEQFF.

The J gene is TRBJ1-1, the V gene TRBV29-1; checking the TCRdb D call of TRBD1 is not possible without DNA. CDR1 is SQVTM and CDR2 is ANQGSEA in the germline V gene. There are 13 residues in the CDR3. Here the CDR3 reads CSVYRGLNTEAFF.

This chain uses TRBV7-3 with TRBJ2-1; TCRdb's D call, TRBD2, is unchecked because there is no DNA. The CDR3 consists of 18 residues. CDR1 and CDR2 (germline): SGHTA, FQGTGA. The CDR3 reads CASSRWGREGRAYNEQFF.

The CDR3 is CAKGVLTQPSFQYF. The chain couples TRBV6-1 to TRBJ2-4; the D call from TCRdb, TRBD1, cannot be confirmed without DNA. The germline gives CDR1 MNHNS, CDR2 SASEGT. The CDR3 totals 14 residues.

The chain employs TRBV5-1 and TRBJ2-1; the TRBD1 assignment by TCRdb is unverifiable without DNA. The CDR3 contains 13 residues. Germline V gene lookup returns CDR1 SGHRS and CDR2 YFSETQ. This CDR3 reads CASSTGQGNEQFF.

The chain carries TRBV28 and TRBJ1-4; TCRdb picks TRBD1, but there is no DNA to check that call. The V gene's germline CDR1 is MDHEN and CDR2 SYDVKM. CDR3 length: 16 residues. Here the CDR3 reads CASSDPGTGIGKKLFF.

V is TRBV14 and J is TRBJ1-3; with no DNA, the TCRdb D assignment of TRBD1 cannot be verified. The CDR3 sequence is 17 residues long. CDR1 is SGHDN, CDR2 FVKESK, per germline. CDR3 sequence reads: CASSQLGGGNSGNTIYF.

V usage is TRBV20-1 and J usage is TRBJ2-3; without DNA, the TCRdb call of TRBD2 cannot be checked. This CDR3 spans 15 amino acids. Per the germline V gene, CDR1 is DFQATT and CDR2 is SNEGSKA (reference sequence). The CDR3 loop reads CSARYLPSGTDMQYF.

The gene calls are TRBV10-2 and TRBJ1-2; there is no DNA to check the TCRdb D call of TRBD1. Germline CDR1 WSHSY, CDR2 SAAADI. The CDR3 runs 12 residues. The CDR3 loop is CASTMDTYGYTF.

The chain is built from TRBV18 and TRBJ1-2. This CDR3 contains 15 residues. Germline V lookup: CDR1 KGHSH, CDR2 LQKENI. The CDR3 reads CASSQQGEPVRGYTF.

The chain has TRBV3-1 and TRBJ1-2; the TRBD1 assignment by TCRdb is unverifiable without DNA. The CDR3 has 13 residues. Germline V gene sequence: CDR1 LGHDT, CDR2 YNNKEL (reference sequence). CDR3 protein: CASSLRQSYGYTF.

The V call is TRBV5-1, the J call TRBJ2-1; the TCRdb call, TRBD2, lacks DNA for checking. The germline CDR1 and CDR2 sequences are SGHRS and YFSETQ. This CDR3 is built from 15 residues. The CDR3 loop reads CASTEGGSGDNEQFF.

The chain couples TRBV12-3 or TRBV12-4 to TRBJ2-7; without DNA, the TCRdb call of TRBD1 cannot be checked. CDR3 size: 13 residues. The CDR3 is CASSGRRRYEQYF.

The chain carries TRBV12-3 or TRBV12-4 and TRBJ2-3; TCRdb's D call, TRBD2, is unchecked because there is no DNA. This CDR3 has 14 amino acids. This CDR3 is CASIHSGRGDTQYF.

This chain joins TRBV21-1 and TRBJ1-2. TRBV21-1 corresponds to a pseudogene. The CDR3 spans 15 residues. CDR3 amino acids: CASSRRLLFSYGYTF.

CDR3 in amino acids: CASSFSPGRLAGYNEQFF. The rearrangement joins TRBV7-7 to TRBJ2-1; absent DNA, TCRdb's TRBD2 call cannot be checked. CDR1 and CDR2 (germline): SSHAT, FNYEAQ (reference sequence). The CDR3 covers 18 residues.

This chain joins TRBV4-2 and TRBJ1-1; with no DNA, the TCRdb D assignment of TRBD1 cannot be verified. CDR3 length: 15 residues. Germline V CDR1 and CDR2: LGHNA, YNFKEQ. The CDR3 sequence: CASSRMRQGDTEAFF.

The rearrangement links TRBV12-3 or TRBV12-4 to TRBJ2-7; there is no DNA to check the TCRdb D call of TRBD1. The CDR3 runs 14 residues. The CDR3 loop is CASSSGTRSYEQYF.

CDR3 region: CASSPAIEETQYF. The chain employs TRBV12-3 or TRBV12-4 and TRBJ2-5; as DNA is missing, the TRBD1 call by TCRdb cannot be tested. The CDR3 totals 13 residues.